These 29 T cell receptor beta chains came from one sample sequenced in a study of control samples from healthy donors and cancer patients. Here immunoSEQ multiplex PCR was the method, and the copy in TCRdb shows in-frame clones only, minus some. The sample includes some 130,000 clones, roughly nine tenths of them seen just once. Sequenced material: blood. The receptors originated from a young woman in good health.

The DNA for the CDR3 is TGTGCCAGCAGTCCTACGGACCTCTATCGGGCCAAAAACATTCAGTACTTC. It encodes CASSPTDLYRAKNIQYF. This chain uses TRBV27 with TRBJ2-4; no definite D call. The CDR3 is made up of 17 amino acids. Trimming removed 5 bases from V and 1 base from J, with 18 bases in between. Germline-derived CDR1 and CDR2 are MNHEY and SMNVEV (reference sequence).

The count of this clone is one. The rearrangement uses TRBV4-1 and TRBJ1-5; TRBD1 aligns across 10 bases. The CDR3 sequence is 15 residues long. V lost 3 bases and J lost 7; bases outside the gene matches: 6. Per germline, CDR1 MGHRA and CDR2 YSYEKL. CDR3 coding DNA: TGCGCCAGCAGCCAGGGACAGGGGAGTAAACAGCCCCAGCATTTT. This encodes CASSQGQGSKQPQHF.

The chain links TRBV29-1 to TRBJ2-5; 9 bases are shared with TRBD1. V dropped 5 bases and J dropped 0; count of bases not matched to a gene: 4. The CDR3 consists of 14 residues. CDR1 is SQVTM and CDR2 is ANQGSEA in the germline V gene. The CDR3 DNA follows: TGCAGCGTTCAATGGACAGGGGACCAAGAGACCCAGTACTTC. It specifies CSVQWTGDQETQYF.

The chain recombines TRBV5-5 with TRBJ1-4; D might be TRBD1 (5 bases). In germline, CDR1 is SGHKS, CDR2 YYEKEE (reference sequence). Trimming cost V 1 base and J 1 base, with 11 bases left between them. The CDR3 length is 16 residues. CDR3 DNA sequence: TGTGCCAGCAGCTTGAAAGGGGCAGGAACTAATGAAAAACTGTTTTTT. It codes for CASSLKGAGTNEKLFF.

V and J are TRBV11-2 and TRBJ1-6, with D possibly TRBD1 on 5 matching bases. The CDR3 has 14 residues. Germline V lookup: CDR1 SGHAT, CDR2 FQNNGV. The V end lost 5 bases, the J end lost 5 bases, and 10 bases lay between the germline ends. The CDR3 region is CASSPRGDNSPLHF. CDR3 nucleotides: TGTGCCAGCAGCCCCCGAGGGGATAATTCACCCCTCCACTTT.

This chain connects TRBV5-5 to TRBJ2-3, with 7 bases that match TRBD2. Germline lookup yields CDR1 SGHKS and CDR2 YYEKEE (reference sequence). This CDR3 contains 14 residues. The V and J ends lost 4 bases and 2 bases, in that order; junction bases with no gene match: 4. The CDR3 sequence: CASSLSGNTDTQYF. CDR3 DNA: TGTGCCAGCAGCCTAAGCGGGAACACAGATACGCAGTATTTT. The whole variable domain, remainder taken from reference TRBV5-5 and TRBJ2-3, is DAGVTQSPTHLIKTRGQQVTLRCSPISGHKSVSWYQQVLGQGPQFIFQYYEKEERGRGNFPDRFSARQFPNYSSELNVNALLLGDSALYLCASSLSGNTDTQYFGPGTRLTVL.

The chain employs TRBV5-6 and TRBJ2-1, with 9 bases lining up with TRBD2. J was trimmed by 7 bases and V by 4 bases; bases with no gene match: 12. This CDR3 is built from 16 residues. CDR1 and CDR2 (germline): SGHDT, YYEEEE. Written as DNA, the CDR3 is TGTGCCAGCAGCGAAATAGCGGGAGTTGGCTGGAATGAGCAGTTCTTC. Amino acid sequence: CASSEIAGVGWNEQFF.

The J gene is TRBJ2-1, the V gene TRBV2; 8 bases are a match to TRBD1. V trimming: 4 bases; J trimming: 5 bases; junction bases outside the gene matches: 4. Germline CDR1 is SNHLY and CDR2 is FYNNEI. There are 14 residues in the CDR3. CDR3 region: CASSGQGRNNEQFF. In nucleotides, the CDR3 is TGTGCCAGCAGTGGACAGGGGCGGAACAATGAGCAGTTCTTC. The full variable domain, its missing parts supplied by reference TRBV2 and TRBJ2-1, is EPEVTQTPSHQVTQMGQEVILRCVPISNHLYFYWYRQILGQKVEFLVSFYNNEISEKSEIFDDQFSVERPDGSNFTLKIRSTKLEDSAMYFCASSGQGRNNEQFFGPGTRLTVL.

This sequence joins TRBV2 and TRBJ1-2, with 9 bases fitting TRBD1. The germline CDR1 and CDR2 sequences are SNHLY and FYNNEI. The ends lost 4 bases at V and 7 bases at J; junction bases unmatched: 7. This CDR3 spans 14 amino acids. Written as DNA, the CDR3 is TGTGCCAGCAGTGTAAACAGGGGGCGAAGTGGCTACACCTTC. Encoded protein: CASSVNRGRSGYTF.

The gene calls are TRBV9 and TRBJ1-1; no clear D. Germline V gives CDR1 SGDLS, CDR2 YYNGEE. Trimming stripped 9 bases from V and 5 bases from J, with 17 bases between. The CDR3 consists of 13 residues. In DNA, the CDR3 is TGTGCCACCCAGGAGAATGTGAGTACTGAAGCTTTCTTT. Its translation: CATQENVSTEAFF.

The gene calls are TRBV29-1 and TRBJ1-2; D call uncertain. The CDR3 is made up of 11 amino acids. Trimming cost V 7 bases and J 7 bases, with 13 bases left between them. The germline gives CDR1 SQVTM, CDR2 ANQGSEA. CDR3 in amino acids: CSAASSSGYTF. The CDR3 DNA follows: TGCAGCGCCGCAAGTAGCTCTGGCTACACCTTC.

This clone has a handful of counts. The chain employs TRBV6-2 or TRBV6-3 and TRBJ2-5; D gene uncertain. Trimming took 2 bases from V and 3 from J, leaving 7 bases between them. This CDR3 region has 13 residues. Germline CDR1 reads MNHEY; CDR2 reads SVGEGT. The CDR3 DNA follows: TGTGCCAGCAGTTACGTAGAGAAAGAGACCCAGTACTTC. As protein: CASSYVEKETQYF.

The chain joins TRBV28 to TRBJ2-7; D perhaps matches TRBD1 (7 bases). Per the germline V gene, CDR1 is MDHEN and CDR2 is SYDVKM. The CDR3 is 15 residues long. Trimming removed 4 bases from V and 0 bases from J, with 13 bases in between. In DNA, the CDR3 is TGTGCCAGCAGTTCCAGGGGGGTGGGCTCCTACGAGCAGTACTTC. This gives the protein CASSSRGVGSYEQYF.

V is TRBV6-6 and J is TRBJ2-7; no clear D. The CDR3 loop spans 13 amino acids. V lost 6 bases, J lost 3 bases, and 12 bases lay in between. Germline CDR1 MNHNY, CDR2 SVGAGI (reference sequence). Here the CDR3 DNA reads TGTGCCAGCAGACCCGCCATGGTCTACGAGCAGTACTTC. Its translation: CASRPAMVYEQYF.

This clone was detected only once. The chain joins TRBV5-6 to TRBJ2-5, with D perhaps matching TRBD1 (5 bases). Germline CDR1 and CDR2: SGHDT and YYEEEE. The V end was cut by 0 bases, the J end by 1 base, with 13 bases between. The CDR3 sequence is 16 residues long. This chain's CDR3 is CASSLGGRAIQETQYF. CDR3 sequence (DNA): TGTGCCAGCAGCTTGGGGGGCAGAGCGATCCAAGAGACCCAGTACTTC.

The chain uses TRBV28 and TRBJ2-7; D uncertain. Germline lookup yields CDR1 MDHEN and CDR2 SYDVKM. The length of the CDR3 is 12 residues. V lost 5 bases and J lost 4, with 9 bases in between. CDR3 protein: CASSQWAYEQYF. CDR3 sequence (DNA): TGTGCCAGCAGTCAGTGGGCATACGAGCAGTACTTC.

The rearrangement links TRBV11-2 to TRBJ2-7, with 11 bases identical to TRBD1. Germline loops: CDR1 SGHAT, CDR2 FQNNGV. This CDR3 region has 15 residues. V lost 1 base, J lost 3 bases, and 2 bases stayed unmatched. The CDR3 loop reads CASSLGTGGYYEQYF. The CDR3 nucleotides are TGTGCCAGCAGCTTAGGGACAGGGGGCTACTACGAGCAGTACTTC.

This clone has only one observation. This CDR3 is CASSLGSIIETQYF. In DNA, the CDR3 is TGCGCCAGCAGCTTGGGTTCCATCATAGAGACCCAGTACTTC. The chain is built from TRBV5-1 and TRBJ2-5; no reliable D call. CDR1 is SGHRS and CDR2 is YFSETQ in the germline V gene. The V end was cut by 0 bases, the J end by 4 bases, with 10 bases between. The length of the CDR3 is 14 residues.

The chain recombines TRBV6-1 with TRBJ1-1, with a tentative D call TRBD1 (6 bases). V lost 2 bases and J 4 bases, leaving 8 bases between the germline ends. The CDR3 contains 13 residues. Germline values: CDR1 MNHNS, CDR2 SASEGT. The CDR3 loop is CASSERGLTEAFF. In DNA, the CDR3 is TGTGCCAGCAGTGAACGGGGGCTCACTGAAGCTTTCTTT.

The chain is built from TRBV10-3 and TRBJ2-7; 9 bases fit TRBD2. The CDR3 runs to 14 residues. Germline CDR1 and CDR2: ENHRY and SYGVKD. The V and J ends lost 4 bases and 1 base, in that order; junction bases with no gene match: 2. CDR3 sequence reads: CAISGGRASYEQYF. For the CDR3, the DNA is TGTGCCATCAGTGGCGGGAGGGCGTCCTACGAGCAGTACTTC.

This clone showed up just a few times. The chain couples TRBV27 to TRBJ2-1, with 11 bases fitting TRBD2. Germline values: CDR1 MNHEY, CDR2 SMNVEV (reference sequence). This CDR3 is 17 amino acids long. V was clipped by 4 bases and J by 6 bases; unmatched bases: 11. The CDR3: CASSYLFSGREVNEQFF. In DNA, the CDR3 is TGTGCCAGCAGTTACCTCTTTAGCGGGAGGGAGGTCAATGAGCAGTTCTTC.

CDR3 in amino acids: CASSIGGVSTDTQYF. In DNA form, the CDR3 reads TGTGCCAGTAGTATAGGAGGCGTAAGCACAGATACGCAGTATTTT. This chain connects TRBV19 to TRBJ2-3, with D hard to call. Trimming cost V 1 base and J 0 bases, with 8 bases left between them. This CDR3 contains 15 residues. Germline V gene sequence: CDR1 LNHDA, CDR2 SQIVND (reference sequence).

The CDR3 bases are TGCGCCAGCAGCTTGGAGGATCCGAGAGATACGCAGTATTTT. It encodes CASSLEDPRDTQYF. The V call is TRBV5-1, the J call TRBJ2-3; D remains unclear. CDR3 size: 14 residues. CDR1 and CDR2 from the germline V gene are SGHRS and YFSETQ. V lost 0 bases and J 5 bases, leaving 10 bases between the germline ends.

This chain uses TRBV9 with TRBJ1-1, with D hard to call. The CDR3 is made up of 13 amino acids. CDR1 is SGDLS, CDR2 YYNGEE, per germline. V lost 3 bases, J lost 4 bases, and 10 bases lay in between. The CDR3 DNA is TGTGCCAGCAGCGGTCTGCATACCACTGAAGCTTTCTTT. Its translation: CASSGLHTTEAFF. Supplemented by reference TRBV9 and TRBJ1-1, the full variable domain reads DSGVTQTPKHLITATGQRVTLRCSPRSGDLSVYWYQQSLDQGLQFLIQYYNGEERAKGNILERFSAQQFPDLHSELNLSSLELGDSALYFCASSGLHTTEAFFGQGTRLTVV.

The genes are TRBV3-1 (or the pseudogene TRBV3-2) and TRBJ2-1; possible D gene TRBD2, 5 bases. The CDR3 totals 13 residues. V dropped 5 bases and J dropped 9 bases, with 14 bases sitting between them. Germline V gives CDR1 LGHDT, CDR2 YNNKEL (reference sequence). CDR3: CASSFLIRGEQFF. CDR3 sequence (DNA): TGTGCCAGCAGCTTCCTAATCCGGGGTGAGCAGTTCTTC.

This CDR3 is CASSLRNTIYF. CDR3 nucleotide sequence: TGTGCCAGCAGCTTGAGGAACACCATATATTTT. V is TRBV5-6 and J is TRBJ1-3; D is unresolved. This CDR3 comprises 11 residues. Germline CDR1 SGHDT, CDR2 YYEEEE. Trimming took off 1 base at V and 7 bases at J, with 3 bases between the two ends.

The V call is TRBV7-2, the J call TRBJ2-7; 8 bases fit TRBD1. The CDR3 is 18 amino acids. The germline V gene encodes CDR1 SGHTA and CDR2 FQGNSA. The V gene end was trimmed by 2 bases and the J gene end by 0 bases; junction bases not matched to a gene: 12. The CDR3 spells CASSLQGAPEGTSYEQYF. The CDR3 bases are TGTGCCAGCAGCTTACAGGGGGCACCAGAGGGGACCTCCTACGAGCAGTACTTC.

The chain is built from TRBV2 and TRBJ2-1; D is possibly TRBD1 or TRBD2 (6 bases each). Germline V gives CDR1 SNHLY, CDR2 FYNNEI. This CDR3 contains 15 residues. V gave up 11 bases and J gave up 2 bases, with 19 bases separating them. The CDR3 region has the DNA TGTGCCTCGTCAGGGGAGGATCCCACCTACAATGAGCAGTTCTTC. This gives the protein CASSGEDPTYNEQFF.

V usage is TRBV4-2 and J usage is TRBJ1-5; D unclear. The V gene lost 8 bases and the J gene lost 0 bases, with 17 bases spanning the gap. Looked up from germline, CDR1 is LGHNA and CDR2 is YNFKEQ. The CDR3 is made up of 16 amino acids. CDR3 nucleotides: TGTGCCAGCGCGAGGGAACCCGGCTCTAGCAATCAGCCCCAGCATTTT. Protein sequence: CASAREPGSSNQPQHF.